The subject of this entry is one T cell receptor beta chain. The data were obtained in a study of blood T cell repertoires in COVID-19. Study at large: Samples of COVID-19 (acute and convalescent) were obtained from the United States, Italy and Spain. Sources were T cells, B-cell-depleted T cells, or PBMCs; the material itself was cDNA or gDNA.

Authors' processing steps: Nucleated cell number was recorded as an estimate derived from reference gene primer amplification. Repertoires were generated with immunoSEQ multiplex PCR, while TCRdb's copy carries only in-frame clones and drops some. Clone size and V and J calls were adopted from that table, with D and trimming inferred from the DNA. The profile shows about 220,000 clones, around 80% of them singletons. The CDR3 runs 19 residues. Trimming took 0 bases from V and 1 from J, leaving 16 bases between them. Germline V gives CDR1 SGHVS, CDR2 FQNEAQ. The chain combines TRBV7-8 with TRBJ2-6; the D gene is possibly TRBD1 (5 bases). Specimen: peripheral blood. This clonotype was sampled from a woman in her 70s with acute or convalescent COVID-19. CDR3 sequence: CASSLARALQSSGANVLTF. In nucleotides, the CDR3 is TGTGCCAGCAGCTTAGCCAGGGCCCTGCAATCGTCTGGGGCCAACGTCCTGACTTTC.